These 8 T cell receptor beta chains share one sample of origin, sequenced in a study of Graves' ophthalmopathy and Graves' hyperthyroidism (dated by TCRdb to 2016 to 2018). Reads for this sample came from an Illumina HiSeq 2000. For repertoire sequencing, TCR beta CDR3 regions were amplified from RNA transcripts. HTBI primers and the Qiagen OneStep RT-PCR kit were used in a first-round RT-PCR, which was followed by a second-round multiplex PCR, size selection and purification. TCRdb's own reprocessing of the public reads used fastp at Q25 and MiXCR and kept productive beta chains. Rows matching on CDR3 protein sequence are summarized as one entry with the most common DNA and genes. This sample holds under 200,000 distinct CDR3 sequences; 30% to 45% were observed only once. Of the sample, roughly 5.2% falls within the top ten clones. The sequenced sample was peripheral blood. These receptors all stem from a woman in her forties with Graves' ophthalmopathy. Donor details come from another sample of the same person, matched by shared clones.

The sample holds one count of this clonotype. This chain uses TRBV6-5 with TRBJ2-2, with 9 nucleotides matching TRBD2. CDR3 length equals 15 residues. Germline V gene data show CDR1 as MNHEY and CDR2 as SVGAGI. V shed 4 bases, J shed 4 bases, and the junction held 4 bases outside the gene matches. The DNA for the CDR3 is TGTGCCAGCAGTTCCCTAGCGGGACTCACCGGGGAGCTGTTTTTT. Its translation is CASSSLAGLTGELFF.

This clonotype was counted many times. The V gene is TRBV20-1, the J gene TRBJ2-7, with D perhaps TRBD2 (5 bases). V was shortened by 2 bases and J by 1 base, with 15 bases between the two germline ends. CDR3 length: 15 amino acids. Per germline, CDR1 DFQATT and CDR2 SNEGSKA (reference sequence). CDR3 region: CSARRPADLSYEQYF. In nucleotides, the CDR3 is TGCAGTGCTAGAAGGCCAGCGGACCTTTCCTACGAGCAGTACTTC.

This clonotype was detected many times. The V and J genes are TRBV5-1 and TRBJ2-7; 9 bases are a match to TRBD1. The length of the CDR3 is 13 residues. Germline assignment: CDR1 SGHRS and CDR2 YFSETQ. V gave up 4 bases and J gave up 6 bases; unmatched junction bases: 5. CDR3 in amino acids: CASSTWTGAEQYF. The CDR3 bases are TGCGCCAGCAGCACCTGGACAGGGGCCGAGCAGTACTTC.

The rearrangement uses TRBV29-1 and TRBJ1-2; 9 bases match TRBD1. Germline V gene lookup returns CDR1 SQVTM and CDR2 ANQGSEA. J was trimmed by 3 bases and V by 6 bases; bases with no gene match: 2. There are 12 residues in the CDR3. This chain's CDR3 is CSVDRGDYGYTF. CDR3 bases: TGCAGCGTCGACAGGGGGGACTATGGCTACACCTTC.

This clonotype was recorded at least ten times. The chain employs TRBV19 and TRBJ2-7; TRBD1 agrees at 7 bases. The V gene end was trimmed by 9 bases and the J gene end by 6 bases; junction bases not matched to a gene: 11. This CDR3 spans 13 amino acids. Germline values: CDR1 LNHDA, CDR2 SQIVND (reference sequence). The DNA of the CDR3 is TGTGCCAGCGGACAGGCCGGATGGGGCGAGCAGTACTTC. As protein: CASGQAGWGEQYF.

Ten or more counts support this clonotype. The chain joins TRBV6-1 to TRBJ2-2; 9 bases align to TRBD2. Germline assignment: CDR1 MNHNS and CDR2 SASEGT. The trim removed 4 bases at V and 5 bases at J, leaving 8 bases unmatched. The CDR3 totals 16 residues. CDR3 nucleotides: TGTGCCAGCAGTGCTGGCGGGAGGGCCGGGACCGGGGAGCTGTTTTTT. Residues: CASSAGGRAGTGELFF.

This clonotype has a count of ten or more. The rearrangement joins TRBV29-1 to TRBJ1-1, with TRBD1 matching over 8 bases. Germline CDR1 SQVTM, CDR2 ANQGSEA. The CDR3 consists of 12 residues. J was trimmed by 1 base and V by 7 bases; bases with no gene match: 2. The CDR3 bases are TGCAGCGCGGGGACAGGGAACACTGAAGCTTTCTTT. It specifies CSAGTGNTEAFF. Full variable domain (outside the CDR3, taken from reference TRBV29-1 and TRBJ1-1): SAVISQKPSRDICQRGTSLTIQCQVDSQVTMMFWYRQQPGQSLTLIATANQGSEATYESGFVIDKFPISRPNLTFSTLTVSNMSPEDSSIYLCSAGTGNTEAFFGQGTRLTVV.

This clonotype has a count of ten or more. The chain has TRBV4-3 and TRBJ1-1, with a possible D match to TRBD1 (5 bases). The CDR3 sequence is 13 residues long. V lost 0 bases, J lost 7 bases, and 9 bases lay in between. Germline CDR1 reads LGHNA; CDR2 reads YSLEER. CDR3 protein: CASSQDWGGEAFF. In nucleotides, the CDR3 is TGCGCCAGCAGCCAAGATTGGGGCGGTGAAGCTTTCTTT.